This note documents a single T cell receptor beta chain sequence. This entry comes from a study of blood T cell repertoires in COVID-19. The wider study: Material from acute and convalescent COVID-19 was sourced from the United States, Italy and Spain. From T cells, B-cell-depleted T cells, or PBMCs came the material, which was cDNA or gDNA.

Individuals drawn from around 25 US areas were roughly 18 to 95 years old. In the original workflow: Estimates of nucleated cell counts were drawn from the amplification of reference gene primers. Libraries were prepared by immunoSEQ multiplex PCR; TCRdb keeps only in-frame clonotypes and omits some of them. The DNA was the basis for D and trimming; V, J and clone size are from that table. The sample holds roughly 200,000 clones, 84% seen once. This CDR3 has 15 residues. The V gene end was trimmed by 6 bases and the J gene end by 5 bases; junction bases not matched to a gene: 12. Germline V gives CDR1 KGHSH, CDR2 LQKENI.

The sequencing sample was made of PBMCs or T cells enriched from blood (not recorded which). The TCR was taken from a woman aged 25-40 years who had been exposed to COVID-19. This chain joins TRBV18 and TRBJ2-5, with 7 bases identical to TRBD1. The CDR3 coding sequence is TGTGCCAGCTCTCTCCCTTTAGGGGGCTTGGAGACCCAGTACTTC. Amino acid sequence: CASSLPLGGLETQYF.